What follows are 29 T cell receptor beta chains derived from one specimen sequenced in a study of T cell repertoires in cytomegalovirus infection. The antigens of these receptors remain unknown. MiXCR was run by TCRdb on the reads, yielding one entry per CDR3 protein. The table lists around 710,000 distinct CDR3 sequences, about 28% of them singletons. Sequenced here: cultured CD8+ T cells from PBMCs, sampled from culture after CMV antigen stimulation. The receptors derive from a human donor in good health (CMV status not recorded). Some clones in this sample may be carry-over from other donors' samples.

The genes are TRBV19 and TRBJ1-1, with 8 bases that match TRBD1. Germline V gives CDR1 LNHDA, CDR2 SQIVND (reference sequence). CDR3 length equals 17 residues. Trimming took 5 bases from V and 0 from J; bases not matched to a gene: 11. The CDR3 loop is CASSFDRGRGMNTEAFF. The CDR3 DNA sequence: TGTGCCAGTAGTTTCGACAGGGGTAGGGGGATGAACACTGAAGCTTTCTTT.

DNA for the CDR3: TGTGCCAGCAGCTTGGAAGGACAGGGGCTCAATTCACCCCTCCACTTT. This sequence encodes CASSLEGQGLNSPLHF. V and J are TRBV5-5 and TRBJ1-6; 9 bases are shared with TRBD1. Per germline, CDR1 SGHKS and CDR2 YYEKEE (reference sequence). V lost 0 bases and J lost 7; bases outside the gene matches: 5. The CDR3 has 16 amino acids.

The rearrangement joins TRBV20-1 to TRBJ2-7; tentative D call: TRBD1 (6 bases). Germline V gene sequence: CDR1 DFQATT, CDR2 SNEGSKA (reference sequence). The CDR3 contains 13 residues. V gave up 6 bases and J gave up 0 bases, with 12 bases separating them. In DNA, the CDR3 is TGCAGTGCCCCGTCGGACAGCTCCTACGAGCAGTACGTC. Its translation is CSAPSDSSYEQYV.

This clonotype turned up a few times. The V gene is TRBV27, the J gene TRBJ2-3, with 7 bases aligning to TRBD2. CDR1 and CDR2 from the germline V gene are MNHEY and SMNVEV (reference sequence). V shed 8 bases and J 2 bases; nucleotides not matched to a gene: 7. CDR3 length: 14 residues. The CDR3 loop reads CASPGLPTTDTQYF. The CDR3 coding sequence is TGTGCCAGCCCGGGACTACCTACCACAGATACGCAGTATTTT.

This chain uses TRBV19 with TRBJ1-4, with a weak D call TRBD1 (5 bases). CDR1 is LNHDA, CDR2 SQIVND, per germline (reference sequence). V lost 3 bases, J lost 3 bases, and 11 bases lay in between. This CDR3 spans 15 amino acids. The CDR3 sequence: CASSIQGGSNEKLFF. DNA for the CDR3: TGTGCCAGTAGTATCCAGGGCGGTTCTAATGAAAAACTGTTTTTT.

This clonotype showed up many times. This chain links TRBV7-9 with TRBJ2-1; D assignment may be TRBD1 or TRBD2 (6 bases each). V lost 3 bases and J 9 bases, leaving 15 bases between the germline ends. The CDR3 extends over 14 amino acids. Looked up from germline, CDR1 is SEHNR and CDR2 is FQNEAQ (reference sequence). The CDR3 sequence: CASSLEGVRAEQFF. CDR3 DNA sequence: TGTGCCAGCAGCTTGGAGGGGGTGAGAGCTGAGCAGTTCTTC.

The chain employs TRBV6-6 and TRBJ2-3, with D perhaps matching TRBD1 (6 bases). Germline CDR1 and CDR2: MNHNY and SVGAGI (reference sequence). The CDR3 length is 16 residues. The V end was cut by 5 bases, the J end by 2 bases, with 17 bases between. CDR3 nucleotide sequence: TGTGCCAGCAGTCCCCAGACAGGAGACCCCACAGATACGCAGTATTTT. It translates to CASSPQTGDPTDTQYF.

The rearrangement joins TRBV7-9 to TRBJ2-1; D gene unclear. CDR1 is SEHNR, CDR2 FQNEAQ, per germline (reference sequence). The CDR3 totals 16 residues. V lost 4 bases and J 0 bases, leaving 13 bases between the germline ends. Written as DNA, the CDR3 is TGTGCCAGCAGCTCTACCTCACTCCCCTCCTACAATGAGCAGTTCTTC. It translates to CASSSTSLPSYNEQFF.

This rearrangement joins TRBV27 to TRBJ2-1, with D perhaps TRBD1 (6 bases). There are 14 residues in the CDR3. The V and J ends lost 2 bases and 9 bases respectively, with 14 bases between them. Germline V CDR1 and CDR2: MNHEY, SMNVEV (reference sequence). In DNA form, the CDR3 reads TGTGCCAGCAGTTTACAGGGGCGTGAGGGTGAGCAGTTCTTC. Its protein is CASSLQGREGEQFF.

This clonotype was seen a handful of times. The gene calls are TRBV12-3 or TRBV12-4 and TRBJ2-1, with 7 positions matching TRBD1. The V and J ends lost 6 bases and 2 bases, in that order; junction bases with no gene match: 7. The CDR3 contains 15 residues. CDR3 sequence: CASSPGGFTYNEQFF. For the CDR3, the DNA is TGTGCCAGCAGCCCAGGGGGTTTCACCTACAATGAGCAGTTCTTC.

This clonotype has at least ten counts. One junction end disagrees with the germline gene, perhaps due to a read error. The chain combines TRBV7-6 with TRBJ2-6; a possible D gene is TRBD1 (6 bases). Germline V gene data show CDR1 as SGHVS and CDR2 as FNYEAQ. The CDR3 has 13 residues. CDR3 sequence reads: CASSSFIEGHLAF. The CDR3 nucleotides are TGTGCCAGCAGCTCCTTCATAGAGGGACACCTGGCTTTC.

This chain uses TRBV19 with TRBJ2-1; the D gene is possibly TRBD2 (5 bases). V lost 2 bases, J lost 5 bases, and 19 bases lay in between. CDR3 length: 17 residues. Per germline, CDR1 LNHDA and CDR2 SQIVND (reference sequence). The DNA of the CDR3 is TGTGCCAGTAGTATACCAGCCGAGGGCCGTGGGGACAATGAGCAGTTCTTC. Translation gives CASSIPAEGRGDNEQFF.

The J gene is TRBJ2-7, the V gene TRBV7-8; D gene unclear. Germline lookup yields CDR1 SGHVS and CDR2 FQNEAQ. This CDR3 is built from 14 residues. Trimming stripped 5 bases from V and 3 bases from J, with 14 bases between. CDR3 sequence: CASSPTGSYYEQYV. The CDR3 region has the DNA TGTGCCAGCAGCCCGACCGGCTCGTACTACGAGCAGTACGTC.

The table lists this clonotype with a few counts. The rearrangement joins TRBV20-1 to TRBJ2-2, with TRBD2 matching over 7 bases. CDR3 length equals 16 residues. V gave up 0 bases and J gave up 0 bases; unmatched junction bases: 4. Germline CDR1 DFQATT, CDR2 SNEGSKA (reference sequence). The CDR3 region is CSARDAGGTNTGELFF. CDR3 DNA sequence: TGCAGTGCTAGAGATGCCGGGGGGACGAACACCGGGGAGCTGTTTTTT.

The DNA for the CDR3 is TGTGCCAGCAGTTGGGCCCCCGGGAGGGGGGGCACTGAAGCTTTCTTT. This gives the protein CASSWAPGRGGTEAFF. This chain links TRBV27 with TRBJ1-1; D is perhaps TRBD1 (6 bases). The germline V gene encodes CDR1 MNHEY and CDR2 SMNVEV (reference sequence). V lost 4 bases and J 4 bases, leaving 19 bases between the germline ends. The CDR3 consists of 16 residues.

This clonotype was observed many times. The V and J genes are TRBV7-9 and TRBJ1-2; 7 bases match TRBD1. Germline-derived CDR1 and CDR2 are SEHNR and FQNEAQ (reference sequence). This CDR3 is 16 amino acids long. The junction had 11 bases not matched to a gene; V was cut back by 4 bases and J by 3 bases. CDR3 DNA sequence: TGTGCCAGCAGCTCCGCGGGGACAGCACTGGACTATGGCTACACCTTC. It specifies CASSSAGTALDYGYTF.

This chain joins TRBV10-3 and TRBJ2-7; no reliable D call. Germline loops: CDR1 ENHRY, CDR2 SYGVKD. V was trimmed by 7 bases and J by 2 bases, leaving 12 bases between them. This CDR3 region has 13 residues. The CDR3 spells CAITKDVTYEQYF. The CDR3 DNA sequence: TGTGCCATCACTAAGGACGTAACCTACGAGCAGTACTTC.

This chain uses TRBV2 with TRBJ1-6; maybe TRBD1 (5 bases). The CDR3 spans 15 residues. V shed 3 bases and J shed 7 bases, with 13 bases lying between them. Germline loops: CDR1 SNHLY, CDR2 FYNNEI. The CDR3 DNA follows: TGTGCCAGCAGTGACGGGACGGCTACGAATTCACCCCTCCACTTT. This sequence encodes CASSDGTATNSPLHF.

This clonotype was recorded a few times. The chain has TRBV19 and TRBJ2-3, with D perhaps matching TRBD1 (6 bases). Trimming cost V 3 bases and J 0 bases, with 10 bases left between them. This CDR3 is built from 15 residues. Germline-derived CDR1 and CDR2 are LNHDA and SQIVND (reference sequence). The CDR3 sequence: CASSMDSVSTDTQYF. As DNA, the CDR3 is TGTGCCAGTAGTATGGACAGTGTTAGCACAGATACGCAGTATTTT.

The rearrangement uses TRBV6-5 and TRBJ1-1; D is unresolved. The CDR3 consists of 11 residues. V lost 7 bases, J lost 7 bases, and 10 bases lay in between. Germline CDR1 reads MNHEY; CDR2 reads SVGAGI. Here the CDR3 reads CASITDLEAFF. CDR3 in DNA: TGTGCCAGCATTACAGACCTTGAAGCTTTCTTT.

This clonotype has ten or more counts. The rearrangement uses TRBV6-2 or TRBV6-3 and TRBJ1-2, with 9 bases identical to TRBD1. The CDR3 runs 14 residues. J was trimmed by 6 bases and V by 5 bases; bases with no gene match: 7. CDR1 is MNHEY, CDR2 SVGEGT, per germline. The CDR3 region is CASSRRDRVDGYTF. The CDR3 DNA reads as TGTGCCAGCAGTCGCCGGGACAGGGTGGATGGCTACACCTTC.

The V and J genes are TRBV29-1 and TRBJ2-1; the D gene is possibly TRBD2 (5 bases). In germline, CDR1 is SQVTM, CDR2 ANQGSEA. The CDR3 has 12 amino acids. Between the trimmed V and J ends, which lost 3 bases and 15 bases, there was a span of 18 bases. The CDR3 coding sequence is TGCAGCGTTGAGGATGGAGCGGCAGAATCGTTCTTC. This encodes CSVEDGAAESFF.

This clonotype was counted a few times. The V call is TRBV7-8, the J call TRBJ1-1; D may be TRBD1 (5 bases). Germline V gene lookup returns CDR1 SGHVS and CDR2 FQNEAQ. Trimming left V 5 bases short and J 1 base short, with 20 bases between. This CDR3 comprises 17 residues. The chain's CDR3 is CASSPRRVLGANTEAFF. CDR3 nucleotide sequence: TGTGCCAGCAGCCCCCGCCGGGTTCTCGGGGCGAACACTGAAGCTTTCTTT.

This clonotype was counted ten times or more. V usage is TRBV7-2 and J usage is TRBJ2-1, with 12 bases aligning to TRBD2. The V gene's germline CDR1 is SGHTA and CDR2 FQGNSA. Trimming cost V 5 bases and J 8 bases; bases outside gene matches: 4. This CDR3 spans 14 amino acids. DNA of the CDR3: TGTGCCAGCAGCAGTTCTAGCGGGGGGGATGAGCAGTTCTTC. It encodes CASSSSSGGDEQFF.

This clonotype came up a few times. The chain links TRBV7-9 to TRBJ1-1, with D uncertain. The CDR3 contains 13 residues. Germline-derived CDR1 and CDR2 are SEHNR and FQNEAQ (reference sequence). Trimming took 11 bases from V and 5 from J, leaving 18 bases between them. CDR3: CAFIGLRSTEAFF. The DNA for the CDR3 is TGTGCCTTTATCGGACTTCGGTCGACTGAAGCTTTCTTT. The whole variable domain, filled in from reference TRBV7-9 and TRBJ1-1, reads DTGVSQNPRHKITKRGQNVTFRCDPISEHNRLYWYRQTLGQGPEFLTYFQNEAQLEKSRLLSDRFSAERPKGSFSTLEIQRTEQGDSAMYLCAFIGLRSTEAFFGQGTRLTVV.

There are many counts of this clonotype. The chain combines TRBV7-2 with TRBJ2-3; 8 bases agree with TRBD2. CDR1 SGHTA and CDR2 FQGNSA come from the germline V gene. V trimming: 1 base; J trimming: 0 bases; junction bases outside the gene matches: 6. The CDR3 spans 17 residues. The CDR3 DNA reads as TGTGCCAGCAGCTTAGTCGGCGGGGGGAAAAGCACAGATACGCAGTATTTT. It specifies CASSLVGGGKSTDTQYF.

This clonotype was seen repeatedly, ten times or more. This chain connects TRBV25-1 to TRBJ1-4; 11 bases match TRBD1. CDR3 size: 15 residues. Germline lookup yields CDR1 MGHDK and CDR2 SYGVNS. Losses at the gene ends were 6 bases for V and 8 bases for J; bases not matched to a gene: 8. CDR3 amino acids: CASSYPGQGGEKLFF. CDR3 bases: TGTGCCAGCAGCTATCCGGGACAGGGGGGAGAAAAACTGTTTTTT.

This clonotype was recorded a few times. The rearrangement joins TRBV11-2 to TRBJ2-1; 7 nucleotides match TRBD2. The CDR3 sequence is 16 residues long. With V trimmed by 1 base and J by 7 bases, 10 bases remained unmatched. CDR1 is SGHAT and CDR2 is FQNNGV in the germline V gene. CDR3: CASSLASAGVGNEQFF. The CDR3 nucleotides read TGTGCCAGCAGCTTAGCGTCCGCGGGGGTGGGGAATGAGCAGTTCTTC.

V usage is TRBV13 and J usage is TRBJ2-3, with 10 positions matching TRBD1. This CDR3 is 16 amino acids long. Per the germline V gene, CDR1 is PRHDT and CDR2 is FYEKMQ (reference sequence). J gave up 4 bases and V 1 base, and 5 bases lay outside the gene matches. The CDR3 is CASSLVGTGDADTQYF. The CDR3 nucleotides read TGTGCCAGCAGCTTAGTAGGGACAGGGGACGCAGATACGCAGTATTTT. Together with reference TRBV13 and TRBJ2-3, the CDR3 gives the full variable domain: AAGVIQSPRHLIKEKRETATLKCYPIPRHDTVYWYQQGPGQDPQFLISFYEKMQSDKGSIPDRFSAQQFSDYHSELNMSSLELGDSALYFCASSLVGTGDADTQYFGPGTRLTVL.